Listed here are 26 T cell receptor beta chains from one sample, sequenced in a study of Ad26.COV2.S vaccination and SARS-CoV-2 variants. TCRdb's copy holds only in-frame clones and misses some; the assay was immunoSEQ multiplex PCR. The table lists hundreds of thousands of clones, roughly 90% of them singletons, with about 1.5% in the top ten. This sample's treatment: some 20 received Ad26.COV2.S at low or high dose, single or two shots; about 5 received placebo; per-sample allocation not given. Specimens were obtained on day 63 following the first vaccine or placebo injection. Here the sequenced sample was peripheral blood, taken in a trial of Ad26.COV2.S vaccine versus placebo. Every receptor here comes from a person between 18 and 60 years old who received the Ad26.COV2.S COVID-19 vaccine or a placebo.

V is TRBV7-3 and J is TRBJ1-1, with D possibly matching TRBD1 (6 bases). The length of the CDR3 is 16 residues. Germline V gene sequence: CDR1 SGHTA, CDR2 FQGTGA. V shed 2 bases and J shed 4 bases, with 17 bases lying between them. The DNA of the CDR3 is TGTGCCAGCAGCTTATCGGGTAGGGGGAGAGGCACTGAAGCTTTCTTT. It encodes CASSLSGRGRGTEAFF.

This clone has just one count. The chain recombines TRBV6-5 with TRBJ1-3; D is undetermined. V shed 0 bases and J shed 3 bases, with 9 bases lying between them. The CDR3 consists of 15 residues. Germline values: CDR1 MNHEY, CDR2 SVGAGI. The DNA for the CDR3 is TGTGCCAGCAGTTACTCAGGGAGGTTTGGAAACACCATATATTTT. This gives the protein CASSYSGRFGNTIYF.

This clone was counted once. This chain links TRBV5-1 with TRBJ2-1, with 10 bases aligning to TRBD2. The CDR3 runs 16 residues. CDR1 and CDR2 from the germline V gene are SGHRS and YFSETQ. V lost 7 bases and J lost 6; bases outside the gene matches: 13. The CDR3, as DNA: TGCGCCAGCGCCCTCACCCCACGGACTAGCGGCAATGAGCAGTTCTTC. This sequence encodes CASALTPRTSGNEQFF.

The V and J genes are TRBV6-5 and TRBJ1-3, with D hard to call. The germline V and J ends were trimmed by 0 bases and 4 bases, with 7 bases remaining between them. CDR1 and CDR2 from the germline V gene are MNHEY and SVGAGI. The CDR3 is made up of 14 amino acids. In DNA, the CDR3 is TGTGCCAGCAGTTACTCGAAGCGAGGAAACACCATATATTTT. As protein: CASSYSKRGNTIYF.

As regards this clone: The sample carries other DNA sequences with the same CDR3. CDR3 DNA sequence: TGTGCCAGCAGCTTAGTCGGCGGCGGGTCTAGCACAGATACGCAGTATTTT. Protein: CASSLVGGGSSTDTQYF. The chain is built from TRBV11-2 and TRBJ2-3, with a possible D match to TRBD2 (5 bases). The germline V and J ends were trimmed by 1 base and 0 bases, with 14 bases remaining between them. CDR3 length: 17 residues. In germline, CDR1 is SGHAT, CDR2 FQNNGV.

The gene calls are TRBV2 and TRBJ1-2; 8 bases map to TRBD1. Per germline, CDR1 SNHLY and CDR2 FYNNEI. This CDR3 has 15 residues. Trimming cost V 2 bases and J 1 base; bases outside gene matches: 3. The CDR3 loop reads CASSELGQGNYGYTF. CDR3 DNA: TGTGCCAGCAGTGAATTAGGACAGGGTAACTATGGCTACACCTTC.

The J gene is TRBJ2-3, the V gene TRBV5-4; D not resolved. Trimming left V 0 bases short and J 0 bases short, with 8 bases between. Germline CDR1 and CDR2: SGHNT and YYREEE (reference sequence). This CDR3 is built from 15 residues. The CDR3 DNA reads as TGTGCCAGCAGCTTGGGGGATCATAGCACAGATACGCAGTATTTT. It encodes CASSLGDHSTDTQYF.

The rearrangement joins TRBV5-1 to TRBJ2-2; TRBD1 matches at 10 bases. CDR1 is SGHRS and CDR2 is YFSETQ in the germline V gene. The CDR3 extends over 15 amino acids. J was trimmed by 4 bases and V by 4 bases; bases with no gene match: 4. CDR3 DNA sequence: TGCGCCAGCAGCCTGGACAGGGGGGCCACCGGGGAGCTGTTTTTT. Encoded protein: CASSLDRGATGELFF.

This chain joins TRBV18 and TRBJ1-5; tentatively, D is TRBD1 (5 bases). Trimming cost V 3 bases and J 6 bases, with 21 bases left between them. Germline V gene data show CDR1 as KGHSH and CDR2 as LQKENI. This CDR3 has 17 amino acids. The CDR3 region has the DNA TGTGCCAGCTCACCCGGGGTGGGGCAGGAGGTAGGTCAGCCCCAGCATTTT. This encodes CASSPGVGQEVGQPQHF.

The genes are TRBV5-1 and TRBJ2-2; 7 bases are shared with TRBD1. Germline lookup yields CDR1 SGHRS and CDR2 YFSETQ. With 5 bases clipped from V and 6 bases from J, the junction kept 13 bases outside the gene matches. The CDR3 spans 16 residues. The CDR3 loop reads CASSQTNRGRPGELFF. The CDR3 nucleotides are TGCGCCAGCAGTCAAACGAACAGGGGACGGCCCGGGGAGCTGTTTTTT. The entire variable domain, with the rest obtained from reference TRBV5-1 and TRBJ2-2, is as follows: KAGVTQTPRYLIKTRGQQVTLSCSPISGHRSVSWYQQTPGQGLQFLFEYFSETQRNKGNFPGRFSGRQFSNSRSEMNVSTLELGDSALYLCASSQTNRGRPGELFFGEGSRLTVL.

The rearrangement uses TRBV30 and TRBJ1-1; D unclear. In germline, CDR1 is GTSNPN, CDR2 SVGIG (reference sequence). CDR3 length: 16 residues. V lost 0 bases to trimming and J lost 3 bases, with 17 bases between them. The CDR3 coding sequence is TGTGCCTGGAGTGTAGTTCTACCAATGAGGGACACTGAAGCTTTCTTT. Residues: CAWSVVLPMRDTEAFF.

The chain links TRBV5-1 to TRBJ1-2, with D unclear. CDR1 and CDR2 (germline): SGHRS, YFSETQ. Trimming took off 1 base at V and 0 bases at J, with 7 bases between the two ends. There are 14 residues in the CDR3. Written as DNA, the CDR3 is TGCGCCAGCAGCTTGACTGCAGCTAACTATGGCTACACCTTC. This encodes CASSLTAANYGYTF.

The chain employs TRBV6-5 and TRBJ1-2; D is perhaps TRBD1 (5 bases). Germline V gene sequence: CDR1 MNHEY, CDR2 SVGAGI. The length of the CDR3 is 13 residues. Trimming shortened V by 2 bases and J by 6 bases, and 10 bases separated the two germline ends. CDR3 residues: CASSYAGYDGYTF. CDR3 sequence (DNA): TGTGCCAGCAGTTACGCAGGGTATGATGGCTACACCTTC.

V is TRBV7-9 and J is TRBJ2-5, with TRBD1 identical over 8 bases. This CDR3 region has 13 residues. The ends lost 1 base at V and 5 bases at J; junction bases unmatched: 0. Germline assignment: CDR1 SEHNR and CDR2 FQNEAQ (reference sequence). The DNA of the CDR3 is TGTGCCAGCAGCTTAGGACAGGGGGAGACCCAGTACTTC. It codes for CASSLGQGETQYF.

The chain is built from TRBV5-8 and TRBJ2-3; the D is unclear. The CDR3 has 15 amino acids. Trimming took off 2 bases at V and 2 bases at J, with 12 bases between the two ends. Germline values: CDR1 SGHTS, CDR2 YDEGEE. This chain's CDR3 is CASSLRASNTDTQYF. The CDR3 nucleotides read TGTGCCAGCAGCTTAAGAGCTTCGAACACAGATACGCAGTATTTT.

V and J are TRBV19 and TRBJ2-7; 10 bases align to TRBD1. Trimming took 8 bases from V and 4 from J; bases not matched to a gene: 11. Per germline, CDR1 LNHDA and CDR2 SQIVND (reference sequence). This CDR3 has 15 amino acids. The DNA for the CDR3 is TGTGCCAGTGCTCTAAGACAGGGGGCTCGTTACGAGCAGTACTTC. Its protein product is CASALRQGARYEQYF.

The chain uses TRBV29-1 and TRBJ1-1, with 8 bases lining up with TRBD1. Germline loops: CDR1 SQVTM, CDR2 ANQGSEA. CDR3 length: 11 residues. With 6 bases clipped from V and 13 bases from J, the junction kept 10 bases outside the gene matches. The CDR3 reads CSVAGGLGFFF. CDR3 nucleotide sequence: TGCAGCGTAGCAGGGGGCTTAGGTTTTTTCTTT.

This clone was counted a few times. V gene TRBV3-1 (or the pseudogene TRBV3-2) combines with J gene TRBJ2-7, with TRBD1 as a possible D gene (5 bases). Deletions cut 0 bases from V and 2 bases from J, with 11 bases between. CDR3 size: 15 residues. Germline assignment: CDR1 LGHDT and CDR2 YNNKEL (reference sequence). CDR3 DNA: TGTGCCAGCAGCCAAGATACAGGACACCCCTACGAGCAGTACTTC. This gives the protein CASSQDTGHPYEQYF.

CDR3: CATTGGYGYTF. In DNA form, the CDR3 reads TGTGCCACGACAGGGGGCTATGGCTACACCTTC. V gene TRBV2 combines with J gene TRBJ1-2; 9 bases are a match to TRBD1. Germline V CDR1 and CDR2: SNHLY, FYNNEI. With 10 bases clipped from V and 4 bases from J, the junction kept 1 base outside the gene matches. The CDR3 contains 11 residues.

The V call is TRBV19, the J call TRBJ2-7; 11 bases fit TRBD1. Germline V CDR1 and CDR2: LNHDA, SQIVND (reference sequence). The CDR3 is 14 amino acids. V lost 6 bases to trimming and J lost 4 bases; unmatched junction nucleotides: 5. The CDR3 reads CASSTDRGLYEQYF. The CDR3 region has the DNA TGTGCCAGTAGCACGGACAGGGGGCTATACGAGCAGTACTTC.

Concerning this clone itself: Distinct nucleotide sequences in the sample also encode this CDR3. This rearrangement joins TRBV30 to TRBJ2-2, with TRBD2 as a possible D gene (6 bases). CDR3 length: 14 amino acids. With 2 bases removed from V and 2 bases from J, the gap between germline ends came to 9 bases. Germline-derived CDR1 and CDR2 are GTSNPN and SVGIG (reference sequence). CDR3 sequence (DNA): TGTGCCTGGAGTCGGGACTCTAACACCGGGGAGCTGTTTTTT. Encoded protein: CAWSRDSNTGELFF.

Details on this clone: Since a much larger clone is just one base distant, this may be a read error. V and J are TRBV7-8 and TRBJ2-1, with 9 bases matching TRBD2. Germline V lookup: CDR1 SGHVS, CDR2 FQNEAQ. The CDR3 covers 13 residues. With V trimmed by 3 bases and J by 6 bases, 0 bases remained unmatched. CDR3 nucleotides: TGTGCCAGCAGCTTTAGCGGGGGCAATGAGCAGTTCTTC. Its protein product is CASSFSGGNEQFF.

This clone was seen only once. The rearrangement joins TRBV5-5 to TRBJ1-2; maybe TRBD1 (6 bases). This CDR3 comprises 16 residues. The V gene lost 5 bases and the J gene lost 3 bases, with 20 bases spanning the gap. Germline V gives CDR1 SGHKS, CDR2 YYEKEE (reference sequence). The CDR3 spells CASSPGVIMLDYGYTF. CDR3 DNA: TGTGCCAGCAGTCCAGGGGTAATTATGTTGGACTATGGCTACACCTTC.

This clone showed up just once. The chain's CDR3 is CASSDLPGTSGRRETQYF. The CDR3 coding sequence is TGTGCCAGCAGTGATCTTCCCGGGACTAGCGGGAGAAGGGAGACCCAGTACTTC. The J gene is TRBJ2-5, the V gene TRBV2, with 14 positions matching TRBD2. Trimming at V came to 3 bases and at J to 5 bases, leaving 11 bases not matched to a gene. The CDR3 is 18 amino acids. CDR1 SNHLY and CDR2 FYNNEI come from the germline V gene.

This rearrangement joins TRBV27 to TRBJ1-1; D gene unclear. Looked up from germline, CDR1 is MNHEY and CDR2 is SMNVEV (reference sequence). The CDR3 is 15 amino acids. Deletions cut 5 bases from V and 0 bases from J, with 13 bases between. The CDR3 loop reads CASSNYRSLNTEAFF. The CDR3 coding sequence is TGTGCCAGCAGTAACTACAGATCACTGAACACTGAAGCTTTCTTT.

Written as DNA, the CDR3 is TGCGCCAGCAGCCCAGGACCGGGACTAGCCTACGAGCAGTACTTC. Amino acids: CASSPGPGLAYEQYF. This rearrangement joins TRBV5-1 to TRBJ2-7; 8 bases fit TRBD2. Per the germline V gene, CDR1 is SGHRS and CDR2 is YFSETQ. The J segment lost 2 bases and the V segment lost 4 bases, leaving 8 bases of the junction unmatched. The CDR3 spans 15 residues.